The 21 T cell receptor beta chains below were found in one sample sequenced in a study of vaccination effects on CD4 cells after COVID-19. These receptors are not linked to any known antigen. Before any sequencing was done, the ViraFEST assay used viral peptide pools to expand antigen-specific CD4+ T cells. At the end of less than 12 days of culture, CD4+ T cells were isolated. SARS-CoV-2 infected the person between March and December 2020, as confirmed by PCR. The assay was immunoSEQ multiplex PCR, and TCRdb's table has in-frame clones only and misses some. The sample has about 27,000 clones; 65% to 80% are singletons. The sample in question was CD4+ T cells from PBMCs cultured with HCoV-NL63 spike peptides, obtained before COVID-19 vaccination. The receptors derive from a human donor who had a prior SARS-CoV-2 infection.

The chain combines TRBV6-2 or TRBV6-3 with TRBJ2-3; D call uncertain. Germline V gives CDR1 MNHEY, CDR2 SVGEGT. The CDR3 covers 16 residues. The germline V and J ends were trimmed by 2 bases and 4 bases, with 16 bases remaining between them. CDR3 region: CASSYPPGQDADTQYF. CDR3 sequence (DNA): TGTGCCAGCAGTTACCCTCCCGGGCAGGATGCAGATACGCAGTATTTT.

This chain uses TRBV29-1 with TRBJ2-1; 7 bases match TRBD2. Germline values: CDR1 SQVTM, CDR2 ANQGSEA. The CDR3 runs 13 residues. The V and J ends lost 6 bases and 7 bases, in that order; junction bases with no gene match: 9. CDR3 in amino acids: CSVRTRLVNEQFF. CDR3 DNA sequence: TGCAGCGTGAGGACTAGGTTAGTGAATGAGCAGTTCTTC.

The chain has TRBV9 and TRBJ2-1; 11 nucleotides match TRBD2. Germline trimming cut 4 bases from V and 0 bases from J; bases unmatched to any gene: 15. Per germline, CDR1 SGDLS and CDR2 YYNGEE. CDR3 length equals 20 residues. CDR3 DNA sequence: TGTGCCAGCAGCTCTCTCTCCGGGACTAGCGGACCAAGCTCCTACAATGAGCAGTTCTTC. Translating gives CASSSLSGTSGPSSYNEQFF.

This clone is a singleton in its sample. The chain employs TRBV21-1 and TRBJ2-3. TRBV21-1 is a listed pseudogene. CDR3 size: 16 residues. CDR3 residues: CASSPIQGEGTDTQYF. CDR3 DNA sequence: TGTGCCAGCTCCCCAATTCAGGGAGAAGGCACAGATACGCAGTATTTT.

The V and J genes are TRBV7-9 and TRBJ1-3; D is perhaps TRBD1 (5 bases). Germline loops: CDR1 SEHNR, CDR2 FQNEAQ (reference sequence). Trimming removed 4 bases at V and 6 bases at J, with 22 bases between. This CDR3 comprises 17 residues. In DNA form, the CDR3 reads TGTGCCAGCAGCTCGCGAAAGACAGCAGACGCTACAAACACCATATATTTT. As protein: CASSSRKTADATNTIYF. The variable domain in full, completed from reference TRBV7-9 and TRBJ1-3, reads DTGVSQNPRHKITKRGQNVTFRCDPISEHNRLYWYRQTLGQGPEFLTYFQNEAQLEKSRLLSDRFSAERPKGSFSTLEIQRTEQGDSAMYLCASSSRKTADATNTIYFGEGSWLTVV.

This chain connects TRBV6-6 to TRBJ2-2; 9 bases line up with TRBD2. V shed 6 bases, J shed 2 bases, and the junction held 7 bases outside the gene matches. Per the germline V gene, CDR1 is MNHNY and CDR2 is SVGAGI (reference sequence). The CDR3 runs to 16 residues. CDR3 coding DNA: TGTGCCAGCAGAGCCCCAGCGGGGGGAAACACCGGGGAGCTGTTTTTT. Its translation: CASRAPAGGNTGELFF.

A remark on this clone: Other DNA variants within this sample encode the same CDR3. The chain joins TRBV5-1 to TRBJ2-7, with TRBD1 identical over 7 bases. The V gene end was trimmed by 4 bases and the J gene end by 1 base; junction bases not matched to a gene: 5. Germline lookup yields CDR1 SGHRS and CDR2 YFSETQ. This CDR3 is 14 amino acids long. CDR3 amino acids: CASSPTTGSYEQYF. CDR3 DNA: TGCGCCAGCAGCCCTACGACAGGGTCCTACGAGCAGTACTTC.

The rearrangement joins TRBV4-1 to TRBJ2-7; TRBD2 matches 10 bases. CDR1 and CDR2 from the germline V gene are MGHRA and YSYEKL. J gave up 6 bases and V 4 bases, and 18 bases lay outside the gene matches. The length of the CDR3 is 18 residues. The CDR3: CASSRAVSGGSRAGEQYF. CDR3 coding DNA: TGCGCCAGCAGCCGAGCCGTTAGCGGGGGGTCGCGGGCAGGCGAGCAGTACTTC.

This chain links TRBV20-1 with TRBJ1-1; D uncertain. Between the trimmed V and J ends, which lost 3 bases and 1 base, there was a span of 3 bases. Germline V gene sequence: CDR1 DFQATT, CDR2 SNEGSKA (reference sequence). This CDR3 comprises 11 residues. The CDR3 is CSASPNTEAFF. DNA of the CDR3: TGCAGTGCTAGCCCGAACACTGAAGCTTTCTTT.

This clone was counted only a few times. The chain has TRBV5-1 and TRBJ1-3; D is uncertain. Trimming pared 1 base from V and 0 bases from J, leaving 8 bases between. Per germline, CDR1 SGHRS and CDR2 YFSETQ. The CDR3 is 15 amino acids. The CDR3 loop reads CASSLNLNSGNTIYF. The DNA of the CDR3 is TGCGCCAGCAGCTTGAATCTAAACTCTGGAAACACCATATATTTT.

The chain recombines TRBV5-1 with TRBJ2-4, with D maybe TRBD1 (6 bases). Trimming took 3 bases from V and 1 from J, leaving 8 bases between them. The germline V gene encodes CDR1 SGHRS and CDR2 YFSETQ. This CDR3 spans 14 amino acids. DNA for the CDR3: TGCGCCAGCAGCTCCACAGGGGCCAAAAACATTCAGTACTTC. Protein sequence: CASSSTGAKNIQYF.

CDR3: CASSLVIGLRSETQYF. DNA of the CDR3: TGTGCCAGCAGCTTAGTTATAGGACTAAGATCAGAGACCCAGTACTTC. The V call is TRBV7-2, the J call TRBJ2-5, with a weak D call TRBD2 (6 bases). V shed 1 base and J shed 4 bases, with 16 bases lying between them. The CDR3 is 16 residues long. Germline CDR1 and CDR2: SGHTA and FQGNSA. The full variable domain, completed using reference TRBV7-2 and TRBJ2-5, is GAGVSQSPSNKVTEKGKDVELRCDPISGHTALYWYRQSLGQGLEFLIYFQGNSAPDKSGLPSDRFSAERTGGSVSTLTIQRTQQEDSAVYLCASSLVIGLRSETQYFGPGTRLLVL.

V and J are TRBV12-3 or TRBV12-4 and TRBJ2-7, with D perhaps TRBD2 (6 bases). The germline V and J ends were trimmed by 3 bases and 3 bases, with 9 bases remaining between them. The CDR3 has 13 residues. DNA of the CDR3: TGTGCCAGCAGTTTGCGGGGCAACTACGAGCAGTACTTC. It encodes CASSLRGNYEQYF.

The V call is TRBV28, the J call TRBJ2-5, with 12 bases that match TRBD2. J lost 5 bases, V lost 4 bases, and 8 bases had no gene match. The CDR3 sequence is 16 residues long. Germline V gene lookup returns CDR1 MDHEN and CDR2 SYDVKM. The DNA for the CDR3 is TGTGCCAGCAGTTACCTAGCGGGAGGGCTGATGGAGACCCAGTACTTC. Translated: CASSYLAGGLMETQYF.

The chain employs TRBV6-4 and TRBJ2-3; no definite D call. The CDR3 loop spans 13 amino acids. Germline V gives CDR1 MRHNA, CDR2 SNTAGT. The ends were cut back, 0 bases at V and 6 bases at J, with 7 bases in the middle. CDR3 sequence reads: CASSDSVGDTQYF. The DNA of the CDR3 is TGTGCCAGCAGTGACTCAGTGGGCGATACGCAGTATTTT.

The rearrangement joins TRBV18 to TRBJ2-5, with unresolved D. CDR3 length equals 14 residues. Germline V gene lookup returns CDR1 KGHSH and CDR2 LQKENI. Trimming removed 3 bases at V and 4 bases at J, with 12 bases between. CDR3 nucleotide sequence: TGTGCCAGCTCACCCATCCGTGGGGTAGAGACCCAGTACTTC. Translated: CASSPIRGVETQYF.

V usage is TRBV19 and J usage is TRBJ2-1, with 12 bases lining up with TRBD1. With 6 bases clipped from V and 4 bases from J, the junction kept 4 bases outside the gene matches. The CDR3 is made up of 15 amino acids. Germline CDR1 reads LNHDA; CDR2 reads SQIVND (reference sequence). CDR3 region: CASSGDRGRYNEQFF. As DNA, the CDR3 is TGTGCCAGTAGCGGGGACAGGGGGCGATACAATGAGCAGTTCTTC.

The rearrangement links TRBV15 to TRBJ1-4; TRBD1 agrees at 9 bases. CDR3 length equals 15 residues. Germline loops: CDR1 LNHNV, CDR2 YYDKDF (reference sequence). J lost 3 bases, V lost 6 bases, and 5 bases had no gene match. The CDR3 sequence: CATSTGGAANEKLFF. As DNA, the CDR3 is TGTGCCACCAGTACAGGGGGCGCAGCTAATGAAAAACTGTTTTTT.

CDR3 bases: TGTGCCAGCCAAGGCAGGAGGAGCCAAGAGACCCAGTACTTC. The encoded protein is CASQGRRSQETQYF. This rearrangement joins TRBV2 to TRBJ2-5; TRBD2 is a possible D gene (5 bases). Germline V CDR1 and CDR2: SNHLY, FYNNEI. This CDR3 has 14 amino acids. The germline V and J ends were trimmed by 8 bases and 1 base, with 14 bases remaining between them.

This rearrangement joins TRBV5-1 to TRBJ2-5; 8 nucleotides agree with TRBD2. The CDR3 runs to 13 residues. With V trimmed by 4 bases and J by 5 bases, 4 bases remained unmatched. Germline CDR1 reads SGHRS; CDR2 reads YFSETQ. The CDR3 protein is CASSRRGAETQYF. The CDR3 nucleotides read TGCGCCAGCAGCCGGCGGGGGGCTGAGACCCAGTACTTC.

The rearrangement uses TRBV30 and TRBJ2-5; D might be TRBD2 (6 bases). The V end lost 4 bases, the J end lost 2 bases, and 14 bases lay between the germline ends. The CDR3 is 14 amino acids. CDR1 GTSNPN and CDR2 SVGIG come from the germline V gene (reference sequence). CDR3 sequence: CAWNKAGLQETQYF. The DNA for the CDR3 is TGTGCCTGGAATAAAGCGGGTTTGCAAGAGACCCAGTACTTC. The whole variable domain, filled in from reference TRBV30 and TRBJ2-5, reads SQTIHQWPATLVQPVGSPLSLECTVEGTSNPNLYWYRQAAGRGLQLLFYSVGIGQISSEVPQNLSASRPQDRQFILSSKKLLLSDSGFYLCAWNKAGLQETQYFGPGTRLLVL.